This TCR beta chain was captured by sequencing in a study of neurological immune-mediated disorders. Study-wide results and limits: There were no CDR3 amino acid sequences shared by expanded clones across subjects, a result suggesting private repertoires in all groups.

The CDR3 is made up of 19 amino acids. Trimming at V came to 0 bases and at J to 0 bases, leaving 11 bases not matched to a gene. The V gene's germline CDR1 is LGHNA and CDR2 YSLEER. Time point of the sample: longitudinal time-point 1 (baseline). In its sample, this clonotype was seen many times. The antigen is not known. Every sequencing run generated in excess of 170 million TCR-beta sequences. These sequences covered 15-18 subjects. One entry per CDR3 protein, called by TCRdb with MiXCR from the 5' RACE reads. The data hold 55,000 to 80,000 distinct CDR3 sequences, with roughly an eighth observed a single time.

Source material: PBMCs. The source is a female donor with HTLV-1-associated myelopathy (HAM/TSP). V and J are TRBV4-3 and TRBJ2-4; 7 nucleotides agree with TRBD2. Here the CDR3 reads CASSQEGEGRSLAKNIQYF. The CDR3 DNA reads TGCGCCAGCAGCCAAGAGGGGGAGGGTCGGTCTTTAGCCAAAAACATTCAGTACTTC.